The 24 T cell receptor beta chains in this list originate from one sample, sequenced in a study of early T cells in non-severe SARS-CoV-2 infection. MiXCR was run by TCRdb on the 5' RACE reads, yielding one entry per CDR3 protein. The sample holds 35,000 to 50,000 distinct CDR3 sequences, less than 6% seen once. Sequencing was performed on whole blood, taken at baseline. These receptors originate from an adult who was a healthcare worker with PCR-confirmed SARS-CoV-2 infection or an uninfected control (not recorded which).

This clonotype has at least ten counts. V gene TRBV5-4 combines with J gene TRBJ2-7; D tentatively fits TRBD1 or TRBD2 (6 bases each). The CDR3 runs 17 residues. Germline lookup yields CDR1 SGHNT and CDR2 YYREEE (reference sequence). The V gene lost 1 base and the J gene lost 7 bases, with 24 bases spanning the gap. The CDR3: CASSLNRGTGALPEQYF. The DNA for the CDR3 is TGTGCCAGCAGCTTGAATCGGGGGACGGGGGCGCTTCCGGAGCAGTACTTC.

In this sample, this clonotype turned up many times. The CDR3 sequence: CSASRLAGGKFNTGELFF. In DNA form, the CDR3 reads TGCAGTGCTAGTCGGCTAGCGGGGGGGAAGTTTAACACCGGGGAGCTGTTTTTT. This chain links TRBV20-1 with TRBJ2-2; 12 bases align to TRBD2. After removal of 3 bases from V and 2 bases from J, the junction contained 10 bases not matched to a gene. CDR3 size: 18 residues. In germline, CDR1 is DFQATT, CDR2 SNEGSKA (reference sequence).

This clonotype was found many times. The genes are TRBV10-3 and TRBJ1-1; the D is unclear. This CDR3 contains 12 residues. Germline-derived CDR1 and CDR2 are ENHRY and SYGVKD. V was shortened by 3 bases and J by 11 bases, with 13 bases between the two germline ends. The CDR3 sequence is CAISDQTSVAFF. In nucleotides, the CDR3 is TGTGCCATCAGTGATCAGACGTCCGTGGCTTTCTTT.

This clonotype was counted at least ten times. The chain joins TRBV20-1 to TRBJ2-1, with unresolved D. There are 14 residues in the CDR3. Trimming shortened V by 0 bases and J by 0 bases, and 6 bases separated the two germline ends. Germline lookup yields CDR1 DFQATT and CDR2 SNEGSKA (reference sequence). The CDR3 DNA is TGCAGTGCTAGAGAGGCCAGCTCCTACAATGAGCAGTTCTTC. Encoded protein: CSAREASSYNEQFF.

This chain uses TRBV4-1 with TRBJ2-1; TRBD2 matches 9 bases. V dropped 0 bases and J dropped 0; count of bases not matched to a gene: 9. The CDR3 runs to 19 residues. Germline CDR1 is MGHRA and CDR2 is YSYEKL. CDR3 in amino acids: CASSQDPASTSGSYNEQFF. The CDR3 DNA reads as TGCGCCAGCAGCCAAGATCCCGCCTCGACTAGCGGCTCCTACAATGAGCAGTTCTTC.

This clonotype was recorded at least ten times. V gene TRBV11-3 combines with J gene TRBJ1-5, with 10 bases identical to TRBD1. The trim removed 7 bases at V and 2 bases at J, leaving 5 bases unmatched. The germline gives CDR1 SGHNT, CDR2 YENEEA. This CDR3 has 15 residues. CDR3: CASMVTGGRNQPQHF. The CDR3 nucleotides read TGTGCCAGCATGGTGACAGGGGGCCGCAATCAGCCCCAGCATTTT. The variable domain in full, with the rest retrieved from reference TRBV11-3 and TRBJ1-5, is EAGVVQSPRYKIIEKKQPVAFWCNPISGHNTLYWYLQNLGQGPELLIRYENEEAVDDSQLPKDRFSAERLKGVDSTLKIQPAELGDSAVYLCASMVTGGRNQPQHFGDGTRLSIL.

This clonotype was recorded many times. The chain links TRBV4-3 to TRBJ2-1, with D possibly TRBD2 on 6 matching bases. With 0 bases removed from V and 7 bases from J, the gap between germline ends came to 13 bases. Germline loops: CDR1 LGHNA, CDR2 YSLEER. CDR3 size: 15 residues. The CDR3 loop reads CASSQERRAGNEQFF. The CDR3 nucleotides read TGCGCCAGCAGCCAAGAAAGGCGGGCGGGGAATGAGCAGTTCTTC.

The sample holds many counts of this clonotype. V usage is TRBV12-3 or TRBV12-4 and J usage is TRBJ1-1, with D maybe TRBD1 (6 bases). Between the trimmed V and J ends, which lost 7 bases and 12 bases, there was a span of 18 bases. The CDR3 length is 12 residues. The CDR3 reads CASTTWGGATFF. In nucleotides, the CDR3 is TGTGCCAGCACCACGTGGGGGGGCGCGACTTTCTTT.

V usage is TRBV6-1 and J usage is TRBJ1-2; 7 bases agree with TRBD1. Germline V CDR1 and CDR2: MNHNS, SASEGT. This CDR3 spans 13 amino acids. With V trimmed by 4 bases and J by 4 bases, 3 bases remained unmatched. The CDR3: CASSVGGGYGYTF. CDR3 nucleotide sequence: TGTGCCAGCAGTGTAGGGGGCGGCTATGGCTACACCTTC.

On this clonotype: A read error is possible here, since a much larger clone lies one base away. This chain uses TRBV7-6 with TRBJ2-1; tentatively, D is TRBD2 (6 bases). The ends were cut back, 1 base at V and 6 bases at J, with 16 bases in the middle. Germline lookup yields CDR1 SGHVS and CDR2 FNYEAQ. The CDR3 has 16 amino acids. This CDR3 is CASSLDGPLACNEQFF. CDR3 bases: TGTGCCAGCAGCTTAGACGGGCCACTAGCATGCAATGAGCAGTTCTTC. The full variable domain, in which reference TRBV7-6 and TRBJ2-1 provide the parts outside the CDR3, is GAGVSQSPRYKVTKRGQDVALRCDPISGHVSLYWYRQALGQGPEFLTYFNYEAQQDKSGLPNDRFSAERPEGSISTLTIQRTEQRDSAMYRCASSLDGPLACNEQFFGPGTRLTVL.

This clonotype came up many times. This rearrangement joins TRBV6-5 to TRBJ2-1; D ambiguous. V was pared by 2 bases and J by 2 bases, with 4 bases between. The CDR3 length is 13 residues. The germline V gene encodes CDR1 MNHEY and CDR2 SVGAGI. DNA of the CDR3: TGTGCCAGCAGTTACCAACCCTACAATGAGCAGTTCTTC. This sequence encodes CASSYQPYNEQFF.

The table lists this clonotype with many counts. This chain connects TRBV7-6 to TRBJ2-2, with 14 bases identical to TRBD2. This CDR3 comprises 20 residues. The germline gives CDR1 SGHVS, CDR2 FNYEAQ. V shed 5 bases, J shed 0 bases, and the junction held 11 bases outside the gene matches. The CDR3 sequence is CASSRRRGLAGDANTGELFF. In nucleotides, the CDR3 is TGTGCCAGCAGCCGACGGAGGGGACTAGCGGGAGACGCGAACACCGGGGAGCTGTTTTTT.

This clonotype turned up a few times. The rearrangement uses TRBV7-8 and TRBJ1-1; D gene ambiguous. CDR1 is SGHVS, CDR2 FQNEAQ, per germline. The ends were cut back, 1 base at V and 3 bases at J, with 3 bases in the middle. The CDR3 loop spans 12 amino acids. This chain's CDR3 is CASSLDYTEAFF. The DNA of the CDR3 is TGTGCCAGCAGCTTAGATTACACTGAAGCTTTCTTT.

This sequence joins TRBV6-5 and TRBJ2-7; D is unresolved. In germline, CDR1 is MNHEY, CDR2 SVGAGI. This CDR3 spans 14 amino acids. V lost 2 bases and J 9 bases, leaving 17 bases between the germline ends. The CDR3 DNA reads TGTGCCAGCAGTTACCCCGGCAGTATACGAGGGCAGTACTTC. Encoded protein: CASSYPGSIRGQYF.

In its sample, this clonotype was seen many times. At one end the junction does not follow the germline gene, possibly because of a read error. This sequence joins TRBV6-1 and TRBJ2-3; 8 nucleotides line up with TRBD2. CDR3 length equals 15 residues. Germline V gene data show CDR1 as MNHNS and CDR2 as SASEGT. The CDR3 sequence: CASREVAGTTDTQYF. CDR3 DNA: TGTGCCAGCAGGGAAGTAGCGGGAACCACAGATACGCAGTATTTT.

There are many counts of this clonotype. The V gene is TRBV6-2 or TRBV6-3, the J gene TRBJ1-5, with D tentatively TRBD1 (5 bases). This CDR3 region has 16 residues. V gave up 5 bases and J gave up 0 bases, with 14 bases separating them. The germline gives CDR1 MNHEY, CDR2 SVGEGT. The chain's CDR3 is CASSAGAGHSNQPQHF. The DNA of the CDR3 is TGTGCCAGCAGTGCCGGGGCAGGGCATAGCAATCAGCCCCAGCATTTT.

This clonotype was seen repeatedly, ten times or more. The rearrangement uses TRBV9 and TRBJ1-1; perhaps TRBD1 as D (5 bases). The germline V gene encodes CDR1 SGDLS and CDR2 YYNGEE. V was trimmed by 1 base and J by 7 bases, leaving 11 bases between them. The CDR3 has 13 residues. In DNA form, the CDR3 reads TGTGCCAGCAGCGTAATGGTAGACAGTGAAGCTTTCTTT. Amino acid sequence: CASSVMVDSEAFF.

CDR3 sequence reads: CASSQDPPSGNRGDEQYF. Here the CDR3 DNA reads TGCGCCAGCAGCCAAGATCCGCCTAGCGGGAATAGAGGGGACGAGCAGTACTTC. This chain links TRBV4-1 with TRBJ2-7; 9 nucleotides line up with TRBD2. CDR1 MGHRA and CDR2 YSYEKL come from the germline V gene. The length of the CDR3 is 18 residues. Unmatched junction bases numbered 14, after V lost 0 bases and J lost 5 bases.

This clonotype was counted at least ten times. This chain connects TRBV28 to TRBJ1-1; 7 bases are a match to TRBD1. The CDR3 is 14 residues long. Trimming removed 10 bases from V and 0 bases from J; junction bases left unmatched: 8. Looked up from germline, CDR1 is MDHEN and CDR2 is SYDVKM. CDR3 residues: CATWDSPMNTEAFF. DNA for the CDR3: TGTGCCACATGGGACAGCCCCATGAACACTGAAGCTTTCTTT.

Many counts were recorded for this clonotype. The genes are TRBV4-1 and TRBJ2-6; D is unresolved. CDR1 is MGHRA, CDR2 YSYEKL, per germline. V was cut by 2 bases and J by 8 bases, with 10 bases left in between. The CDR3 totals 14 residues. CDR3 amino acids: CASSQQDPPNVLTF. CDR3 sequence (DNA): TGCGCCAGCAGCCAACAGGACCCTCCCAACGTCCTGACTTTC.

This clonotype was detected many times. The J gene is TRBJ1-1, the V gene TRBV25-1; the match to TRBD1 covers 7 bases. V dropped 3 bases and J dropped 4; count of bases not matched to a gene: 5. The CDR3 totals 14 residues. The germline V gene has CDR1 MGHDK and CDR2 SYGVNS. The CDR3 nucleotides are TGTGCCAGCAGTGACTGGGACAGCAGCACTGAAGCTTTCTTT. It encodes CASSDWDSSTEAFF.

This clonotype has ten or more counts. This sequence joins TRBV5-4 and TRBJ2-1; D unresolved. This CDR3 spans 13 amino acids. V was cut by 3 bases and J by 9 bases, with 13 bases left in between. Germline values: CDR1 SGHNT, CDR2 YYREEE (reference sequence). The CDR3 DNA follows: TGTGCCAGCAGCTCCCCGGGTTTGGGTGAGCAGTTCTTC. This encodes CASSSPGLGEQFF.

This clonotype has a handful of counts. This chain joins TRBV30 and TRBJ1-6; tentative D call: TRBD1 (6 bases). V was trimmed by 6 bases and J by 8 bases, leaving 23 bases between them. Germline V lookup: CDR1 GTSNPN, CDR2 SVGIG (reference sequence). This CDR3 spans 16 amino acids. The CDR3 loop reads CACGTRRGGPDSPLHF. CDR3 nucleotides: TGTGCCTGCGGGACGCGGAGGGGGGGCCCCGATTCACCCCTCCACTTT.

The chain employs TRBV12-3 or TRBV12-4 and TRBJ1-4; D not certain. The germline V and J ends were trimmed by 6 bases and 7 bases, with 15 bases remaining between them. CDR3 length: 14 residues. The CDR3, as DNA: TGTGCCAGCAGAACATCGGGCTCGGGTGAAAAACTGTTTTTT. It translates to CASRTSGSGEKLFF.